The entry below describes one TCR beta chain. Its antigen is not identified. This specimen comes from a study of shared clonotypes between healthy human individuals. Background on the study: The donor group consisted of a couple of women and three men, aged 18 to 49. Findings and caveats of the study: Estimated richness values were generally larger in naive subsets than in memory subsets. Sharing of clonotypes among donors was expected to vary with sequencing depth. Sharing across a few donors was seen in roughly 5% of naive CD4 clonotypes.

The assay was immunoSEQ multiplex PCR, and TCRdb's table has in-frame clones only and misses some. The sample lists roughly 2.5 million clones, more than 80% occurring once. The sequence came from a man aged 18 to 30 in good health. Input material: naive CD4+ T cells sorted from blood. Specified subset: CD45RA+ positively selected.

The CDR3 region is CASSQDSSVGLFGGNSPLHF. CDR3 nucleotides: TGTGCCAGCAGCCAAGACTCCTCGGTCGGGCTTTTCGGCGGAAATTCACCCCTCCACTTT. This chain links TRBV14 with TRBJ1-6; no clear D. Germline assignment: CDR1 SGHDN and CDR2 FVKESK. The length of the CDR3 is 20 residues. Trimming stripped 0 bases from V and 7 bases from J, with 25 bases between.